The TCR beta chain described here comes from a study of blood T cell repertoires in COVID-19. Study summary: COVID-19 samples, acute and convalescent, were from the United States, Italy and Spain.

Germline CDR1 is WSHSY and CDR2 is SAAADI. The ends were cut back, 0 bases at V and 7 bases at J, with 6 bases in the middle. CDR3 size: 13 residues. The table came from immunoSEQ multiplex PCR; TCRdb's copy has only in-frame clones and leaves some out. The table has about 120,000 clones, 79% seen once. Material for sequencing was peripheral blood. This TCR came from a woman of 80 years or more with acute or convalescent COVID-19. The chain is built from TRBV10-2 and TRBJ2-2; no clear D gene. CDR3 DNA sequence: TGCGCCAGCAGTGAGTCCCGGGTCGGGGAGCTGTTTTTT. Translating it yields CASSESRVGELFF.